The 20 T cell receptor beta chains presented below share a single source sample, sequenced in a study of blood T cell repertoires in COVID-19. Profiling relied on immunoSEQ multiplex PCR, and the TCRdb table lists in-frame clones only, not all of them. In the table there are approximately 220,000 clones, 65% to 85% of which are singletons. Sequencing was performed on PBMCs or T cells enriched from blood (not recorded which). The receptors come from a woman aged 40 to 50 with acute COVID-19.

The genes are TRBV3-1 (or the pseudogene TRBV3-2) and TRBJ2-3; D is perhaps TRBD1 (5 bases). CDR3 length: 13 residues. Per germline, CDR1 LGHDT and CDR2 YNNKEL (reference sequence). V shed 10 bases and J shed 2 bases, with 13 bases lying between them. The CDR3 sequence: CATQQGFTDTQYF. The CDR3 DNA is TGTGCCACTCAGCAGGGATTCACAGATACGCAGTATTTT.

This chain joins TRBV19 and TRBJ1-4; D is ambiguous. The CDR3 consists of 12 residues. Germline values: CDR1 LNHDA, CDR2 SQIVND (reference sequence). Trimming took off 8 bases at V and 3 bases at J, with 7 bases between the two ends. The chain's CDR3 is CASQRANEKLFF. CDR3 DNA sequence: TGTGCCAGTCAGAGGGCTAATGAAAAACTGTTTTTT.

The chain is built from TRBV3-1 (or the pseudogene TRBV3-2) and TRBJ2-1; possible D gene TRBD1, 6 bases. Per the germline V gene, CDR1 is LGHDT and CDR2 is YNNKEL (reference sequence). The V and J ends lost 2 bases and 4 bases respectively, with 9 bases between them. This CDR3 has 14 residues. This CDR3 is CASSQPGQYNEQFF. CDR3 bases: TGTGCCAGCAGCCAACCTGGACAGTACAATGAGCAGTTCTTC.

The V and J genes are TRBV18 and TRBJ2-7, with 8 bases lining up with TRBD1. Germline-derived CDR1 and CDR2 are KGHSH and LQKENI. This CDR3 has 17 residues. V lost 3 bases, J lost 6 bases, and 16 bases stayed unmatched. CDR3 region: CASSPKNGQGGGLEQYF. The CDR3 region has the DNA TGTGCCAGCTCACCCAAAAACGGACAGGGAGGCGGTCTCGAGCAGTACTTC.

The V gene is TRBV12-3 or TRBV12-4, the J gene TRBJ1-2; D is perhaps TRBD1 (5 bases). With 5 bases removed from V and 7 bases from J, the gap between germline ends came to 14 bases. The CDR3 spans 13 residues. For the CDR3, the DNA is TGTGCCAGCAGTCCTCGGGGGGGAACTGGCTACACCTTC. This encodes CASSPRGGTGYTF.

For this clone: Other DNA variants within this sample encode the same CDR3. The genes are TRBV28 and TRBJ1-1; D gene unclear. The CDR3 has 12 amino acids. Per germline, CDR1 MDHEN and CDR2 SYDVKM. V was clipped by 6 bases and J by 2 bases, with 7 bases between them. CDR3: CASSLLNTEAFF. CDR3 bases: TGTGCCAGCAGCCTACTAAACACTGAAGCTTTCTTT.

The chain employs TRBV30 and TRBJ2-5; D is undetermined. The CDR3 runs 12 residues. Germline V gives CDR1 GTSNPN, CDR2 SVGIG (reference sequence). Between the trimmed V and J ends, which lost 0 bases and 3 bases, there was a span of 5 bases. CDR3 sequence: CAWSVQKETQYF. The DNA for the CDR3 is TGTGCCTGGAGTGTACAGAAAGAGACCCAGTACTTC.

The rearrangement joins TRBV29-1 to TRBJ2-3, with 10 bases fitting TRBD2. Germline CDR1 is SQVTM and CDR2 is ANQGSEA. V lost 6 bases to trimming and J lost 2 bases; unmatched junction nucleotides: 8. The CDR3 spans 15 residues. The CDR3 sequence is CSVSMTSGYTDTQYF. The CDR3 DNA sequence: TGCAGCGTCTCCATGACTAGCGGGTACACAGATACGCAGTATTTT.

The chain is built from TRBV7-8 and TRBJ2-7; the match to TRBD1 covers 9 bases. Looked up from germline, CDR1 is SGHVS and CDR2 is FQNEAQ. The CDR3 runs 15 residues. Trimming took 5 bases from V and 4 from J; bases not matched to a gene: 9. The CDR3 here is CASSAAGQGWYEQYF. Here the CDR3 DNA reads TGTGCCAGCAGCGCAGCTGGACAGGGGTGGTACGAGCAGTACTTC. The full variable domain, its missing parts supplied by reference TRBV7-8 and TRBJ2-7, is GAGVSQSPRYKVAKRGQDVALRCDPISGHVSLFWYQQALGQGPEFLTYFQNEAQLDKSGLPSDRFFAERPEGSVSTLKIQRTQQEDSAVYLCASSAAGQGWYEQYFGPGTRLTVT.

This clone has just a few counts. The chain is built from TRBV6-2 or TRBV6-3 and TRBJ1-1, with unresolved D. CDR1 and CDR2 (germline): MNHEY, SVGEGT. The CDR3 sequence is 11 residues long. The germline V and J ends were trimmed by 0 bases and 7 bases, with 3 bases remaining between them. CDR3: CASSYSYEAFF. The CDR3 DNA follows: TGTGCCAGCAGTTACTCATATGAAGCTTTCTTT.

The table lists this clone with a count of one. The V call is TRBV5-6, the J call TRBJ2-4; TRBD2 matches at 8 bases. Germline V lookup: CDR1 SGHDT, CDR2 YYEEEE. The CDR3 totals 16 residues. V shed 3 bases and J 4 bases; nucleotides not matched to a gene: 9. The CDR3 is CASSYESGGRKNIQYF. In DNA, the CDR3 is TGTGCCAGCAGCTACGAATCGGGGGGGCGAAAAAACATTCAGTACTTC.

About this clone itself: This specimen includes other DNA sequences encoding the same CDR3. The gene calls are TRBV5-1 and TRBJ1-1, with 7 positions matching TRBD1. Trimming cost V 4 bases and J 0 bases; bases outside gene matches: 3. Germline CDR1 and CDR2: SGHRS and YFSETQ. The CDR3 is 14 residues long. CDR3 residues: CASSGGQLNTEAFF. The CDR3 bases are TGCGCCAGCAGCGGGGGACAGCTGAACACTGAAGCTTTCTTT.

The CDR3 sequence is CASSIPGEGSTNEKLFF. CDR3 sequence (DNA): TGTGCCAGCAGCATCCCCGGTGAGGGATCGACTAATGAAAAACTGTTTTTT. V and J are TRBV28 and TRBJ1-4; D uncertain. This CDR3 spans 17 amino acids. Germline V gene data show CDR1 as MDHEN and CDR2 as SYDVKM. Trimming shortened V by 6 bases and J by 2 bases, and 19 bases separated the two germline ends.

The chain has TRBV28 and TRBJ2-7; TRBD1 might be the D (7 bases). The germline V and J ends were trimmed by 0 bases and 7 bases, with 13 bases remaining between them. Looked up from germline, CDR1 is MDHEN and CDR2 is SYDVKM. The CDR3 is 14 amino acids. CDR3 in amino acids: CASSLWSGGREQYF. Written as DNA, the CDR3 is TGTGCCAGCAGTTTATGGTCAGGGGGGCGGGAGCAGTACTTC.

The V gene is TRBV28, the J gene TRBJ1-5; TRBD1 matches 7 bases. The length of the CDR3 is 15 residues. Germline assignment: CDR1 MDHEN and CDR2 SYDVKM. CDR3 sequence: CAAEDRTNSNQPQHF. DNA of the CDR3: TGTGCTGCCGAGGACAGGACGAATAGCAATCAGCCCCAGCATTTT.

The chain uses TRBV5-1 and TRBJ1-3, with D unclear. Germline V gene sequence: CDR1 SGHRS, CDR2 YFSETQ. The CDR3 is 14 amino acids. The V end was cut by 3 bases, the J end by 0 bases, with 7 bases between. The CDR3 coding sequence is TGCGCCAGCAGCTCGGGAGCCTCTGGAAACACCATATATTTT. Translating it yields CASSSGASGNTIYF.

This rearrangement joins TRBV20-1 to TRBJ1-5; 7 bases are a match to TRBD1. Germline CDR1 is DFQATT and CDR2 is SNEGSKA (reference sequence). Unmatched junction bases numbered 5, after V lost 3 bases and J lost 3 bases. The CDR3 length is 14 residues. The CDR3 loop is CSASNRGYNQPQHF. The CDR3 nucleotides are TGCAGTGCTAGTAACAGGGGATACAATCAGCCCCAGCATTTT.

The V call is TRBV28, the J call TRBJ1-5; 11 nucleotides align to TRBD1. Germline V gene data show CDR1 as MDHEN and CDR2 as SYDVKM. The CDR3 is 15 amino acids. V dropped 5 bases and J dropped 2; count of bases not matched to a gene: 2. CDR3 nucleotide sequence: TGTGCCAGCAGTGGACAGGGGGCCGGCAATCAGCCCCAGCATTTT. It encodes CASSGQGAGNQPQHF.

The gene calls are TRBV27 and TRBJ1-2; D is perhaps TRBD1 (6 bases). Germline V lookup: CDR1 MNHEY, CDR2 SMNVEV (reference sequence). There are 13 residues in the CDR3. V lost 5 bases, J lost 6 bases, and 13 bases lay in between. CDR3 nucleotide sequence: TGTGCCAGCAGTGCCAACAGGGTTAATGGCTACACCTTC. Translated: CASSANRVNGYTF.

The chain is built from TRBV7-3 and TRBJ2-2; 8 nucleotides match TRBD2. CDR3 length: 14 residues. Germline trimming cut 4 bases from V and 4 bases from J; bases unmatched to any gene: 2. Germline V gene lookup returns CDR1 SGHTA and CDR2 FQGTGA. DNA of the CDR3: TGTGCCAGCAGCTCCAGCGGGGGCACCGGGGAGCTGTTTTTT. The encoded protein is CASSSSGGTGELFF. The variable domain in full, with the rest retrieved from reference TRBV7-3 and TRBJ2-2, is GAGVSQTPSNKVTEKGKYVELRCDPISGHTALYWYRQSLGQGPEFLIYFQGTGAADDSGLPNDRFFAVRPEGSVSTLKIQRTERGDSAVYLCASSSSGGTGELFFGEGSRLTVL.